These 8 T cell receptor delta chains originate from one sample sequenced in a study of γδ T cells in repeated Plasmodium falciparum infection. Flow sorting of PBMC yielded separate Vgamma9/Vdelta2+ and Vdelta2-negative gammadelta T cell populations for bulk repertoire analysis. TCRdb applied CATT to the multiplex PCR reads for clone calling. Of 70,000 to 95,000 delta-chain clones listed, 1.4% are singletons. Material: gamma-delta T cells from blood. Every receptor here comes from a pool of human donors (malaria-infected and uninfected, not separated).

Details on this clone: The TCRdb record carries a much larger clone's protein, which differs from this DNA's translation at residue 21; a read error is the likely cause, and the protein listed here is the DNA translation. The rearrangement joins TRDV2 to TRDJ1; 10 bases map to TRDD3. The J gene is not listed in TCRdb, so it was assigned here from a DNA match to germline. This CDR3 region has 25 residues. The germline V gene has CDR1 GEAIGNYY and CDR2 EKD. CDR3 in amino acids: CACDTVGLGGYAANRVSETTEKLIF. Written as DNA, the CDR3 is TGTGCCTGTGACACCGTCGGTCTGGGGGGATACGCGGCGAACCGCGTATCCGAGACCACCGAAAAACTCATCTTT.

This clone was seen a handful of times. Translating this DNA gives a protein that differs at residue 4 from the TCRdb one, which belongs to a much larger clone; a read error is likely, and the protein shown is this translation. Here the CDR3 DNA reads TGTGCTTATAAGAGCCAATCATTCCTATCTTTGTGGGGATACCTTGGACTCATCTTT. Translating it yields CAYKSQSFLSLWGYLGLIF. This chain connects TRAV38-2/DV8 to TRDJ1; 8 nucleotides align to TRDD3. TCRdb gives no J gene; it was assigned here by matching the DNA to germline. In germline, CDR1 is TSESDYY, CDR2 QEAYKQQN. The CDR3 consists of 19 residues.

This clone was found a few times. TCRdb's protein for this DNA is that of a much larger clone and differs from the translation at residue 4, likely a read error; the protein shown is the DNA translation. The chain has TRDV2 and TRDJ1, with 9 bases aligning to TRDD3. Looked up from germline, CDR1 is GEAIGNYY and CDR2 is EKD. The trim removed 7 bases at V and 0 bases at J, leaving 8 bases unmatched. This CDR3 has 15 amino acids. This chain's CDR3 is CACTTGGHYTDKLIF. DNA of the CDR3: TGTGCCTGCACTACTGGGGGACATTACACCGATAAACTCATCTTT.

This clone was found many times. The chain uses TRAV29/DV5 and TRDJ1, with D perhaps assigned TRDD2 or TRDD3 (9 bases each). Per germline, CDR1 NSMFDY and CDR2 ISSIKDK. V lost 2 bases, J lost 0 bases, and 26 bases lay in between. CDR3 length: 19 amino acids. Here the CDR3 DNA reads TGTGCAGCAAGGCCTTCCTACCGGGGATACGCCGGCGACACCGATAAACTCATCTTT. This gives the protein CAARPSYRGYAGDTDKLIF.

The sample holds many counts of this clone. This chain joins TRDV1 and TRDJ1; 8 nucleotides agree with TRDD3. CDR3 length: 23 amino acids. The V segment lost 3 bases and the J segment 0 bases; nucleotides outside the gene matches: 27. Germline CDR1 and CDR2: TSWWSYY and QGS. The CDR3, as DNA: TGTGCTCTTGGGGAGTGGTATTTGGGGATCCCGCTACTGGGGGCCCCGTACACCGATAAACTCATCTTT. It yields the protein CALGEWYLGIPLLGAPYTDKLIF.

To note about this clone: TCRdb assigns this DNA the protein of a much larger clone, which departs from its translation at residue 5; this likely reflects a read error, and the protein shown comes from translating the DNA. The chain employs TRDV1 and TRDJ1, with 10 nucleotides matching TRDD3. The J gene is not listed in TCRdb, so it was assigned here from a DNA match to germline. The CDR3 consists of 23 residues. Germline V lookup: CDR1 TSWWSYY, CDR2 QGS. After removal of 2 bases from V and 0 bases from J, the junction contained 24 bases not matched to a gene. CDR3 sequence: CALGEGSYESTGGFYLYTDKLIF. CDR3 DNA sequence: TGTGCTCTTGGGGAAGGGTCCTACGAATCGACTGGGGGATTCTACCTGTACACCGATAAACTCATCTTT.

This clone occurred many times. The J gene is TRDJ1, the V gene TRDV1, with D possibly matching TRDD2 (6 bases). TCRdb records no J gene; here it was assigned by comparing the DNA to germline. Germline assignment: CDR1 TSWWSYY and CDR2 QGS. Trimming removed 3 bases from V and 4 bases from J, with 30 bases in between. The length of the CDR3 is 20 residues. DNA of the CDR3: TGTGCTCTTGGGGATGGGTCCTACCTGGGTCCCATCGCCCTAGGCGATAAACTCATCTTT. Protein sequence: CALGDGSYLGPIALGDKLIF.

The chain carries TRDV1 and TRDJ1, with 8 bases fitting TRDD3. TCRdb leaves out the J gene; it was filled in here by matching the DNA to germline. Trimming cost V 0 bases and J 0 bases; bases outside gene matches: 12. The CDR3 contains 19 residues. Germline-derived CDR1 and CDR2 are TSWWSYY and QGS. The CDR3 loop reads CALGELPTLGDRYTDKLIF. CDR3 nucleotide sequence: TGTGCTCTTGGGGAACTCCCTACGCTGGGGGACCGGTACACCGATAAACTCATCTTT.